The source of this T cell receptor (beta chain) is a study of T cells after yellow fever vaccination. Study-wide points: The CD4 compartment and the CD8 compartment contained a small share of clonotypes in common. Among primary-vaccination clones, most reappeared after the booster, at 96% for CD4 and more than 85% for CD8.

TCR cDNA, made by 5'RACE template switching, carried an added universal primer site and UMIs. TCRdb called the 5' RACE reads again in MiXCR, with one record for every CDR3 protein. Here the sample spans nearly 350,000 distinct CDR3 sequences, roughly 8.4% being singletons. Germline CDR1 is GTSNPN and CDR2 is SVGIG (reference sequence). Trimming stripped 2 bases from V and 2 bases from J, with 16 bases between. The CDR3 is 16 amino acids. This clonotype was seen more than once but under ten times. Its antigen is not identified. The TCR comes from a man between 18 and 29 years old who received the YFV17D yellow fever vaccine. This specimen was PBMCs, taken about 49 days after the first yellow fever vaccination. The V call is TRBV30, the J call TRBJ2-1; D remains ambiguous. The CDR3 protein is CAWSTVRLSPYNEQFF. Written as DNA, the CDR3 is TGTGCCTGGAGTACAGTTCGCCTGAGCCCCTACAATGAGCAGTTCTTC.